This entry lists 14 T cell receptor beta chains sequenced from one sample in a study of Graves' ophthalmopathy and Graves' hyperthyroidism. From RNA, the CDR3 regions of TCR beta chains were amplified and sequenced. A first-round RT-PCR used HTBI primers, followed by a second-round multiplex PCR. One entry per CDR3 protein results from TCRdb running MiXCR on the multiplex PCR reads. In the table there are 350,000 to 450,000 distinct CDR3 sequences, around 21% of which are singletons. The sample taken for sequencing was peripheral blood. These receptor sequences come from a woman aged 18 to 35 with stable Graves' hyperthyroidism.

This clonotype was seen many times. This chain joins TRBV6-5 and TRBJ2-7; D gene unclear. This CDR3 has 15 residues. Germline assignment: CDR1 MNHEY and CDR2 SVGAGI. The V and J ends lost 6 bases and 2 bases respectively, with 17 bases between them. The CDR3 nucleotides are TGTGCCAGCAGGTCCACTATTCCCGCGGCCTACGAGCAGTACTTC. This gives the protein CASRSTIPAAYEQYF.

This clonotype showed up many times. V is TRBV30 and J is TRBJ2-5, with D possibly matching TRBD1 (5 bases). V was trimmed by 1 base and J by 1 base, leaving 13 bases between them. Germline loops: CDR1 GTSNPN, CDR2 SVGIG (reference sequence). This CDR3 has 15 residues. The CDR3 DNA reads as TGTGCCTGGAGTGCTCAGGACAACCCCCAAGAGACCCAGTACTTC. Its translation is CAWSAQDNPQETQYF.

This clonotype was observed a single time. This clone may be a read error of a much larger clone one base away. The CDR3 protein is CSISEVGGEEPQHF. DNA for the CDR3: TGTTCCATCAGTGAGGTCGGGGGGGAAGAACCCCAGCATTTT. This rearrangement joins TRBV10-3 to TRBJ1-5, with D tentatively TRBD1 (5 bases). The CDR3 is 14 amino acids. The germline CDR1 and CDR2 sequences are ENHRY and SYGVKD.

In this sample, this clonotype turned up many times. V usage is TRBV19 and J usage is TRBJ2-7; TRBD2 matches at 10 bases. J lost 7 bases, V lost 6 bases, and 15 bases had no gene match. The germline gives CDR1 LNHDA, CDR2 SQIVND (reference sequence). The CDR3 spans 16 residues. Written as DNA, the CDR3 is TGTGCCAGTAGCAAATTTGGAGCGGGAGGGCTCTTGGAGCAGTACTTC. This encodes CASSKFGAGGLLEQYF.

About this clonotype: This may come from a read error, since a much larger clone is one base off. The rearrangement joins TRBV2 to TRBJ2-7, with 10 bases that match TRBD2. There are 15 residues in the CDR3. Unmatched junction bases numbered 5, after V lost 4 bases and J lost 2 bases. Per the germline V gene, CDR1 is SNHLY and CDR2 is FYNNEI. The DNA for the CDR3 is TGTGCCAGCAGTGCTCGAGCGGGGGGGGCCTACGAGCAGTACTTC. Translation gives CASSARAGGAYEQYF.

This clonotype was observed at least ten times. The genes are TRBV6-5 and TRBJ2-7; D uncertain. The V gene's germline CDR1 is MNHEY and CDR2 SVGAGI. This CDR3 has 14 amino acids. V gave up 7 bases and J gave up 1 base, with 14 bases separating them. The CDR3 here is CASTFGLGSYEQYF. CDR3 DNA: TGTGCCAGCACCTTCGGGTTGGGTTCCTACGAGCAGTACTTC.

Concerning this clonotype: A clone one base away is much larger, so this may be a read error. The chain couples TRBV18 to TRBJ2-7; 10 bases map to TRBD2. The trim removed 4 bases at V and 3 bases at J, leaving 9 bases unmatched. This CDR3 is 16 amino acids long. CDR1 and CDR2 from the germline V gene are KGHSH and LQKENI. The CDR3 is CASSLPLAGVGYEQYF. The CDR3 DNA reads as TGTGCCAGCTCACTACCCCTAGCGGGAGTCGGCTACGAGCAGTACTTC.

This clonotype was counted at least ten times. At one end, the junction sequence differs from germline, possibly due to a read error. The chain carries TRBV2 and TRBJ2-5, with D possibly TRBD1 on 5 matching bases. Germline CDR1 SNHLY, CDR2 FYNNEI. This CDR3 contains 10 residues. CDR3 region: CASSGAGKDF. As DNA, the CDR3 is TGTGCCAGCAGTGGAGCAGGGAAGGACTTC.

This clonotype was found a few times. J is TRBJ2-5 and V is TRBV20-1; 9 nucleotides match TRBD2. Germline CDR1 is DFQATT and CDR2 is SNEGSKA (reference sequence). V was clipped by 3 bases and J by 5 bases; unmatched bases: 7. There are 14 residues in the CDR3. CDR3 amino acids: CSARSGTSLETQYF. The DNA for the CDR3 is TGCAGTGCTAGGTCCGGGACTAGCCTTGAGACCCAGTACTTC.

This clonotype was observed at least ten times. The chain carries TRBV6-2 or TRBV6-3 and TRBJ2-7, with 14 bases matching TRBD2. Germline loops: CDR1 MNHEY, CDR2 SVGEGT. This CDR3 spans 18 amino acids. The ends lost 3 bases at V and 1 base at J; junction bases unmatched: 8. The CDR3 bases are TGTGCCAGCAGTTATAGACTAGCGGGAGGGGGGCGTTCCTACGAGCAGTACTTC. It specifies CASSYRLAGGGRSYEQYF.

This chain connects TRBV2 to TRBJ2-7; 9 bases are a match to TRBD2. The length of the CDR3 is 14 residues. CDR1 and CDR2 from the germline V gene are SNHLY and FYNNEI. The V and J ends lost 8 bases and 3 bases, in that order; junction bases with no gene match: 8. DNA for the CDR3: TGTGCCAGCGCTCCTAGCGGGGCATACTACGAGCAGTACTTC. Its protein is CASAPSGAYYEQYF. The whole variable domain, remainder taken from reference TRBV2 and TRBJ2-7, is EPEVTQTPSHQVTQMGQEVILRCVPISNHLYFYWYRQILGQKVEFLVSFYNNEISEKSEIFDDQFSVERPDGSNFTLKIRSTKLEDSAMYFCASAPSGAYYEQYFGPGTRLTVT.

This clonotype occurred a few times. The gene calls are TRBV2 and TRBJ2-5; 8 bases fit TRBD1. Germline CDR1 reads SNHLY; CDR2 reads FYNNEI. This CDR3 spans 15 amino acids. The ends lost 6 bases at V and 4 bases at J; junction bases unmatched: 10. The CDR3 bases are TGTGCCAGCAGCGGACCCGGGACAGGAACAGAGACCCAGTACTTC. Encoded protein: CASSGPGTGTETQYF. Using reference TRBV2 and TRBJ2-5 for the parts outside the CDR3, the full variable domain is EPEVTQTPSHQVTQMGQEVILRCVPISNHLYFYWYRQILGQKVEFLVSFYNNEISEKSEIFDDQFSVERPDGSNFTLKIRSTKLEDSAMYFCASSGPGTGTETQYFGPGTRLLVL.

This clonotype showed up many times. The genes are TRBV5-1 and TRBJ2-5, with 12 bases matching TRBD2. V dropped 4 bases and J dropped 5; count of bases not matched to a gene: 6. The CDR3 length is 15 residues. From germline, CDR1 is SGHRS and CDR2 YFSETQ. DNA of the CDR3: TGCGCCAGCAGCCCGTGGACTAGCGGGAAGGAGACCCAGTACTTC. Translating it yields CASSPWTSGKETQYF.

CDR3 coding DNA: TGTGCCAGCAGTTACTCGAGATTAGCGGGGGGCCAAGAGACCCAGTACTTC. It specifies CASSYSRLAGGQETQYF. The chain recombines TRBV6-5 with TRBJ2-5; TRBD2 matches 10 bases. The CDR3 spans 17 residues. Germline CDR1 reads MNHEY; CDR2 reads SVGAGI. V shed 0 bases, J shed 1 base, and the junction held 5 bases outside the gene matches.